Each of the 31 T cell receptor beta chains below was sequenced from the same sample in a study of T cells in tuberculosis. Libraries were prepared by immunoSEQ multiplex PCR; TCRdb keeps only in-frame clonotypes and omits some of them. The sample gives roughly 59,000 clones, roughly 79% of which show up once; 9.5% to 15% is in the top ten. After thawing and overnight rest, PBMC were stained with GMM-loaded CD1B tetramer, viability dye and anti-CD3 for sorting. C32 glucose monomycolate from Rhodococcus equi was loaded onto the CD1B tetramers. Sequencing was performed on CD1b-GMM tetramer-negative cells sorted from PBMCs. These TCRs come from an adult woman with latent tuberculosis.

In its sample, this clone was seen a few times. J is TRBJ1-2 and V is TRBV7-9; 7 nucleotides line up with TRBD1. The J segment lost 10 bases and the V segment lost 5 bases, leaving 7 bases of the junction unmatched. Germline assignment: CDR1 SEHNR and CDR2 FQNEAQ (reference sequence). This CDR3 is 12 amino acids long. The CDR3 DNA follows: TGTGCCAGCAGCGAGGGACAGCGGGTCTACACCTTC. It codes for CASSEGQRVYTF.

The rearrangement uses TRBV28 and TRBJ2-5; 11 bases line up with TRBD1. Per germline, CDR1 MDHEN and CDR2 SYDVKM. The CDR3 loop spans 14 amino acids. After removal of 4 bases from V and 4 bases from J, the junction contained 2 bases not matched to a gene. CDR3 sequence reads: CASSSGQGGETQYF. Written as DNA, the CDR3 is TGTGCCAGCAGTTCGGGACAGGGGGGAGAGACCCAGTACTTC.

This clone has just a few counts. This chain joins TRBV4-3 and TRBJ2-7; 7 bases agree with TRBD1. Germline V gene sequence: CDR1 LGHNA, CDR2 YSLEER. The ends lost 2 bases at V and 4 bases at J; junction bases unmatched: 2. The CDR3 has 13 amino acids. CDR3: CASSQYRGYEQYF. CDR3 coding DNA: TGCGCCAGCAGCCAATACAGGGGATACGAGCAGTACTTC.

The chain uses TRBV30 and TRBJ2-3; 7 bases match TRBD1. The CDR3 loop spans 15 amino acids. Germline trimming cut 0 bases from V and 1 base from J; bases unmatched to any gene: 4. Looked up from germline, CDR1 is GTSNPN and CDR2 is SVGIG (reference sequence). CDR3 sequence reads: CAWSVGQVRTDTQYF. CDR3 in DNA: TGTGCCTGGAGTGTCGGACAGGTCCGCACAGATACGCAGTATTTT. Supplemented by reference TRBV30 and TRBJ2-3, the full variable domain reads SQTIHQWPATLVQPVGSPLSLECTVEGTSNPNLYWYRQAAGRGLQLLFYSVGIGQISSEVPQNLSASRPQDRQFILSSKKLLLSDSGFYLCAWSVGQVRTDTQYFGPGTRLTVL.

This chain joins TRBV5-5 and TRBJ2-3; no clear D gene. The length of the CDR3 is 14 residues. V lost 6 bases, J lost 1 base, and 12 bases lay in between. Germline V gene sequence: CDR1 SGHKS, CDR2 YYEKEE (reference sequence). The CDR3 nucleotides are TGTGCCAGCAACTCGCATTCGGGCACAGATACGCAGTATTTT. Translating gives CASNSHSGTDTQYF.

V usage is TRBV28 and J usage is TRBJ2-6, with D tentatively TRBD2 (5 bases). CDR3 size: 15 residues. Trimming cost V 7 bases and J 2 bases, with 12 bases left between them. The germline CDR1 and CDR2 sequences are MDHEN and SYDVKM. The CDR3 protein is CASTPRGTGANVLTF. The CDR3 nucleotides read TGTGCCAGCACCCCCCGGGGAACTGGGGCCAACGTCCTGACTTTC.

This clone appeared once. The V gene is TRBV6-1, the J gene TRBJ2-7, with 9 bases matching TRBD2. Trimming took 6 bases from V and 4 from J; bases not matched to a gene: 10. Germline V gene data show CDR1 as MNHNS and CDR2 as SASEGT. The CDR3 contains 15 residues. CDR3 amino acids: CASSPLGGGDYEQYF. The CDR3 DNA reads TGTGCCAGCAGCCCCCTTGGCGGGGGGGATTACGAGCAGTACTTC.

This chain uses TRBV28 with TRBJ1-5; possible D gene TRBD1, 5 bases. Between the trimmed V and J ends, which lost 5 bases and 0 bases, there was a span of 17 bases. Germline V gives CDR1 MDHEN, CDR2 SYDVKM. The CDR3 sequence is 17 residues long. The CDR3 spells CASSRHRTAYSNQPQHF. The DNA for the CDR3 is TGTGCCAGCAGTCGCCACAGGACGGCCTATAGCAATCAGCCCCAGCATTTT.

The V and J genes are TRBV28 and TRBJ2-3, with TRBD1 matching 10 bases. Germline V lookup: CDR1 MDHEN, CDR2 SYDVKM. V lost 8 bases to trimming and J lost 0 bases; unmatched junction nucleotides: 5. The CDR3 has 15 residues. The CDR3 coding sequence is TGTGCCAGCCGACAGGGGGCAGTTAGCACAGATACGCAGTATTTT. Encoded protein: CASRQGAVSTDTQYF.

This chain connects TRBV18 to TRBJ2-2; D is unclear. Germline V gene data show CDR1 as KGHSH and CDR2 as LQKENI. The CDR3 covers 14 residues. V shed 3 bases and J shed 4 bases, with 9 bases lying between them. This CDR3 reads CASSPTTVTGELFF. Here the CDR3 DNA reads TGTGCCAGCTCACCGACGACTGTCACCGGGGAGCTGTTTTTT. Full variable domain (missing parts from reference TRBV18 and TRBJ2-2): NAGVMQNPRHLVRRRGQEARLRCSPMKGHSHVYWYRQLPEEGLKFMVYLQKENIIDESGMPKERFSAEFPKEGPSILRIQQVVRGDSAAYFCASSPTTVTGELFFGEGSRLTVL.

This clone has only a few counts. The J gene is TRBJ1-4, the V gene TRBV2, with TRBD1 matching over 10 bases. V lost 10 bases and J lost 6; bases outside the gene matches: 8. This CDR3 is 14 amino acids long. From germline, CDR1 is SNHLY and CDR2 FYNNEI. CDR3 bases: TGTGCCACCCTTTCCGGGACAGGGGATGAAAAACTGTTTTTT. It encodes CATLSGTGDEKLFF.

J is TRBJ1-5 and V is TRBV10-3; TRBD1 matches 9 bases. The germline gives CDR1 ENHRY, CDR2 SYGVKD. CDR3 length: 14 residues. V was pared by 4 bases and J by 8 bases, with 6 bases of the junction left unmatched. DNA for the CDR3: TGTGCCATCAGTGGGGGGACAGGGAGTGAGCCCCAGCATTTT. Translating gives CAISGGTGSEPQHF.

The chain carries TRBV5-1 and TRBJ2-1, with 9 bases identical to TRBD1. The CDR3 runs 15 residues. V shed 2 bases and J 8 bases; nucleotides not matched to a gene: 8. The germline V gene has CDR1 SGHRS and CDR2 YFSETQ. CDR3 in amino acids: CASSFGQGNMDEQFF. Here the CDR3 DNA reads TGCGCCAGCAGCTTCGGACAGGGGAATATGGATGAGCAGTTCTTC. Combining the CDR3 with reference TRBV5-1 and TRBJ2-1 gives the whole variable domain KAGVTQTPRYLIKTRGQQVTLSCSPISGHRSVSWYQQTPGQGLQFLFEYFSETQRNKGNFPGRFSGRQFSNSRSEMNVSTLELGDSALYLCASSFGQGNMDEQFFGPGTRLTVL.

The V gene is TRBV12-2, the J gene TRBJ2-1; the DNA was not compared with TRBD2, the D call given in the table. TRBV12-2 is a documented pseudogene. CDR3 size: 17 residues. CDR3 sequence reads: CASRLAMREGHIDEQFF. CDR3 DNA: TGTGCAAGTCGCTTAGCCATGAGGGAGGGCCATATTGATGAGCAGTTCTTC.

The V and J genes are TRBV7-9 and TRBJ1-1; D unresolved. The V gene lost 1 base and the J gene lost 7 bases, with 10 bases spanning the gap. The CDR3 runs to 13 residues. Germline CDR1 SEHNR, CDR2 FQNEAQ (reference sequence). The CDR3 DNA reads TGTGCCAGCAGCTTAGGAGCGAATCTTGAAGCTTTCTTT. Translation gives CASSLGANLEAFF.

The chain recombines TRBV18 with TRBJ2-5, with D perhaps TRBD2 (6 bases). There are 14 residues in the CDR3. Between the trimmed V and J ends, which lost 3 bases and 2 bases, there was a span of 10 bases. Germline-derived CDR1 and CDR2 are KGHSH and LQKENI. The chain's CDR3 is CASSPGGLQETQYF. CDR3 bases: TGTGCCAGCTCACCCGGGGGACTTCAAGAGACCCAGTACTTC.

This clone was observed a few times. V and J are TRBV19 and TRBJ1-4, with TRBD1 identical over 9 bases. The germline V gene encodes CDR1 LNHDA and CDR2 SQIVND (reference sequence). The CDR3 contains 16 residues. Trimming at V came to 5 bases and at J to 7 bases, leaving 11 bases not matched to a gene. The CDR3: CASSGARTGDTEKLFF. The CDR3 region has the DNA TGTGCCAGTAGTGGAGCGCGGACAGGGGATACTGAAAAACTGTTTTTT.

The chain couples TRBV7-6 to TRBJ2-1; possibly TRBD2 for D (7 bases). Germline V gene lookup returns CDR1 SGHVS and CDR2 FNYEAQ. Trimming shortened V by 1 base and J by 2 bases, and 9 bases separated the two germline ends. The CDR3 is 15 amino acids. The CDR3 loop is CASSLGGGPYNEQFF. The CDR3 coding sequence is TGTGCCAGCAGCTTAGGGGGGGGCCCCTACAATGAGCAGTTCTTC. Together with reference TRBV7-6 and TRBJ2-1, the CDR3 gives the full variable domain: GAGVSQSPRYKVTKRGQDVALRCDPISGHVSLYWYRQALGQGPEFLTYFNYEAQQDKSGLPNDRFSAERPEGSISTLTIQRTEQRDSAMYRCASSLGGGPYNEQFFGPGTRLTVL.

The chain combines TRBV14 with TRBJ2-7; no definite D call. The germline gives CDR1 SGHDN, CDR2 FVKESK. Between the trimmed V and J ends, which lost 3 bases and 6 bases, there was a span of 15 bases. This CDR3 region has 14 residues. For the CDR3, the DNA is TGTGCCAGCAGCCAGACGACTTCCCTGGTCGAGCAGTACTTC. It yields the protein CASSQTTSLVEQYF. Full variable domain (missing parts from reference TRBV14 and TRBJ2-7): EAGVTQFPSHSVIEKGQTVTLRCDPISGHDNLYWYRRVMGKEIKFLLHFVKESKQDESGMPNNRFLAERTGGTYSTLKVQPAELEDSGVYFCASSQTTSLVEQYFGPGTRLTVT.

V gene TRBV25-1 combines with J gene TRBJ1-4, with D possibly TRBD1 on 6 matching bases. Trimming took off 3 bases at V and 0 bases at J, with 17 bases between the two ends. The germline gives CDR1 MGHDK, CDR2 SYGVNS. The CDR3 spans 18 residues. The CDR3 loop is CASSDWGRGIATNEKLFF. CDR3 nucleotide sequence: TGTGCCAGCAGTGATTGGGGCAGGGGAATTGCAACTAATGAAAAACTGTTTTTT.

This clone showed up just once. The V and J genes are TRBV19 and TRBJ1-5, with D perhaps matching TRBD1 (6 bases). Germline CDR1 is LNHDA and CDR2 is SQIVND (reference sequence). This CDR3 has 17 amino acids. V was clipped by 3 bases and J by 5 bases, with 20 bases between them. The CDR3 protein is CASSMAQGFPVHQPQHF. CDR3 bases: TGTGCCAGTAGTATGGCCCAGGGGTTTCCCGTCCATCAGCCCCAGCATTTT.

The chain has TRBV12-5 and TRBJ2-1; 10 bases match TRBD1. The CDR3 loop spans 18 amino acids. Germline V gene sequence: CDR1 LGHNT, CDR2 FRNRAP. Trimming cost V 1 base and J 3 bases; bases outside gene matches: 9. This CDR3 is CASGLAMGRTGGYNEQFF. CDR3 nucleotides: TGTGCTAGTGGTTTGGCCATGGGGAGGACAGGGGGCTACAATGAGCAGTTCTTC.

In this sample, this clone turned up a few times. This chain connects TRBV19 to TRBJ1-4; 8 bases align to TRBD1. Losses at the gene ends were 3 bases for V and 7 bases for J; bases not matched to a gene: 1. The CDR3 has 13 amino acids. Germline V gene data show CDR1 as LNHDA and CDR2 as SQIVND (reference sequence). The CDR3 DNA follows: TGTGCCAGTAGTATCGGACAGGGTGAAAAACTGTTTTTT. Translating gives CASSIGQGEKLFF.

The chain is built from TRBV5-1 and TRBJ2-7, with 8 positions matching TRBD2. Germline V gives CDR1 SGHRS, CDR2 YFSETQ. This CDR3 has 15 amino acids. After removal of 5 bases from V and 1 base from J, the junction contained 8 bases not matched to a gene. CDR3 DNA sequence: TGCGCCAGCAGTTCTGCGGGGGGTCCGTCCTACGAGCAGTACTTC. Its translation: CASSSAGGPSYEQYF. Variable domain in full (rest from reference TRBV5-1 and TRBJ2-7): KAGVTQTPRYLIKTRGQQVTLSCSPISGHRSVSWYQQTPGQGLQFLFEYFSETQRNKGNFPGRFSGRQFSNSRSEMNVSTLELGDSALYLCASSSAGGPSYEQYFGPGTRLTVT.

The J gene is TRBJ2-7, the V gene TRBV19; D might be TRBD2 (5 bases). This CDR3 comprises 14 residues. V was pared by 5 bases and J by 0 bases, with 11 bases between. Germline lookup yields CDR1 LNHDA and CDR2 SQIVND (reference sequence). The CDR3 spells CASSLVGGSYEQYF. Here the CDR3 DNA reads TGTGCCAGTAGTCTCGTCGGAGGCTCCTACGAGCAGTACTTC.

The chain uses TRBV19 and TRBJ1-5; D remains ambiguous. In germline, CDR1 is LNHDA, CDR2 SQIVND (reference sequence). CDR3 length: 12 amino acids. V was cut by 1 base and J by 6 bases, with 4 bases left in between. As DNA, the CDR3 is TGTGCCAGTAGTATAGCTCGTCAGCCCCAGCATTTT. Translated: CASSIARQPQHF.

The CDR3 coding sequence is TGCGCCAGCAGCCGCACCCAGGACGGCGGGACAGGGGGCTACGAGCAGTACTTC. This gives the protein CASSRTQDGGTGGYEQYF. The chain employs TRBV5-1 and TRBJ2-5, with 11 bases matching TRBD1. The J call is uncertain, as TRBJ2-7 better fits the DNA end. Per the germline V gene, CDR1 is SGHRS and CDR2 is YFSETQ. The CDR3 loop spans 18 amino acids.

The V gene is TRBV28, the J gene TRBJ1-1; a weak D match, TRBD1 (6 bases). The CDR3 is 16 amino acids. The V and J ends lost 3 bases and 6 bases respectively, with 20 bases between them. Germline values: CDR1 MDHEN, CDR2 SYDVKM. The CDR3 nucleotides are TGTGCCAGCAGTTTGCCCCGCGGCAGGGGTCGCGCTGAAGCTTTCTTT. Its protein is CASSLPRGRGRAEAFF.

J is TRBJ2-7 and V is TRBV18, with 10 positions matching TRBD1. The CDR3 totals 17 residues. In germline, CDR1 is KGHSH, CDR2 LQKENI. The trim removed 2 bases at V and 3 bases at J, leaving 10 bases unmatched. DNA for the CDR3: TGTGCCAGCTCACCATCGCCCGGGACAGGGGTTCTCTACGAGCAGTACTTC. Protein: CASSPSPGTGVLYEQYF.

The gene calls are TRBV2 and TRBJ2-4; tentative D call: TRBD2 (6 bases). Germline assignment: CDR1 SNHLY and CDR2 FYNNEI. The CDR3 sequence is 13 residues long. V lost 8 bases to trimming and J lost 4 bases, with 12 bases between them. Here the CDR3 reads CASLRDLKNIQYF. As DNA, the CDR3 is TGTGCCAGCTTGCGGGATCTTAAAAACATTCAGTACTTC.

The J gene is TRBJ2-2, the V gene TRBV7-7; 9 bases fit TRBD1. Trimming cost V 5 bases and J 4 bases; bases outside gene matches: 8. The CDR3 covers 16 residues. The V gene's germline CDR1 is SSHAT and CDR2 FNYEAQ (reference sequence). Written as DNA, the CDR3 is TGTGCCAGCAGCCCTCGGACAGGGGAGAGCACCGGGGAGCTGTTTTTT. This gives the protein CASSPRTGESTGELFF. Looking up the rest from reference TRBV7-7 and TRBJ2-2 gives the full variable domain: GAGVSQSPRYKVTKRGQDVTLRCDPISSHATLYWYQQALGQGPEFLTYFNYEAQPDKSGLPSDRFSAERPEGSISTLTIQRTEQRDSAMYRCASSPRTGESTGELFFGEGSRLTVL.